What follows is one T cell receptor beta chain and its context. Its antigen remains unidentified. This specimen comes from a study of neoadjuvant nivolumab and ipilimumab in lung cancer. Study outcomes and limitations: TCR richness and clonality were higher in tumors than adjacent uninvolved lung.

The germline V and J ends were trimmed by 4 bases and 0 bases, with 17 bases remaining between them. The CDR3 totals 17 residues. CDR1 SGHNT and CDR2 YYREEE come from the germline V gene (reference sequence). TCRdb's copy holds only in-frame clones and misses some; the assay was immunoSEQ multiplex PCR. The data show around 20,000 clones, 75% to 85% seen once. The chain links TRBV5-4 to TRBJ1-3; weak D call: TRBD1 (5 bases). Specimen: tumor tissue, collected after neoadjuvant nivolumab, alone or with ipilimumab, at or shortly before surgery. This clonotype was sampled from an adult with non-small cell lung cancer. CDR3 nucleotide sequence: TGTGCCAGCAGCATCGCCACGGGACCGATCTCTGGAAACACCATATATTTT. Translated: CASSIATGPISGNTIYF.